A selection of T cell receptor beta chains follows, all from one sample in a study of CD8+ T cells in alopecia areata. The method was immunoSEQ multiplex PCR; TCRdb's version includes in-frame clones alone and lacks a portion of them. The sample yields roughly 110,000 clones, roughly three fifths seen once. The sample consisted of CD8+ T cells sorted from blood, taken at week 24, from a patient treated with tofacitinib. These receptors all stem from a human donor with alopecia areata. Both conserved end residues are part of each CDR3. Fields, in order: V gene, clone size, D gene, J gene, CDR3 protein, CDR3 DNA. The D gene is left open where the match is weak. Clone size is stated in some rows and not others, as once, few, many or a class when expanded.

>TRBV7-8|NA|TRBD1|TRBJ2-5
CASSPDRGETQYF
TGTGCCAGCAGCCCCGACAGGGGGGAGACCCAGTACTTC
>TRBV5-1|few|NA|TRBJ1-5
CASSLDGSVHQPQHF
TGCGCCAGCAGCTTGGACGGGAGCGTCCATCAGCCCCAGCATTTT
>TRBV6-4|NA|NA|TRBJ2-3
CASSELPGGTDTQYF
TGTGCCAGCAGTGAGTTGCCAGGAGGCACAGATACGCAGTATTTT
>TRBV7-9|NA|NA|TRBJ2-2
CAYGELFF
TGTGCCTATGGGGAGCTGTTTTTT
>TRBV6-5|once|NA|TRBJ2-7
CASSPTEYEQYF
TGTGCCAGCAGTCCGACCGAATACGAGCAGTACTTC
>TRBV6-6|NA|NA|TRBJ1-1
CASSYGPGSRDTEAFF
TGTGCCAGCAGTTACGGACCAGGCTCGAGGGACACTGAAGCTTTCTTT
>TRBV29-1|NA|NA|TRBJ2-2
CSALGLPGELFF
TGCAGCGCCCTGGGCTTGCCCGGGGAGCTGTTTTTT
>TRBV5-4|NA|TRBD1|TRBJ1-2
CASSLGSEGAYGYTF
TGTGCCAGCAGCTTGGGGTCCGAGGGGGCTTATGGCTACACCTTC
>TRBV5-6|NA|TRBD1|TRBJ2-7
CASSLDGTGPYEQYF
TGTGCCAGCAGCTTGGACGGGACAGGCCCCTACGAGCAGTACTTC
>TRBV4-1|few|TRBD2|TRBJ2-7
CASSQDSGGLDEQYF
TGCGCCAGCAGCCAAGATTCGGGGGGGCTTGACGAGCAGTACTTC
>TRBV5-6|NA|NA|TRBJ2-3
CASSWDSTDTQYF
TGTGCCAGCAGCTGGGACAGCACAGATACGCAGTATTTT
>TRBV2|NA|NA|TRBJ2-3
CASSPWERGDTQYF
TGTGCCAGCAGCCCTTGGGAGAGGGGGGATACGCAGTATTTT
>TRBV7-9|once|NA|TRBJ2-5
CASSNLPSGDQETQYF
TGTGCCAGCAGCAACTTACCCTCGGGGGACCAAGAGACCCAGTACTTC
>TRBV2|NA|NA|TRBJ1-1
CASRGGDTEAFF
TGTGCCAGCAGGGGGGGAGACACTGAAGCTTTCTTT
>TRBV4-3|few|NA|TRBJ1-5
CASSLGIDSKYPQHF
TGCGCCAGCAGCCTAGGAATTGACAGCAAATATCCCCAGCATTTT
>TRBV6-1|NA|TRBD1|TRBJ1-6
CASSDGGLTGGNSPLHF
TGTGCCAGCAGTGATGGGGGTTTGACAGGGGGTAATTCACCCCTCCACTTT
>TRBV7-9|NA|TRBD2|TRBJ2-7
CASSYSGEAYEQYF
TGTGCCAGCAGCTATAGCGGGGAAGCCTACGAGCAGTACTTC
>TRBV2|once|TRBD2|TRBJ2-1
CASRVAGGWNEQFF
TGTGCCAGCAGGGTAGCGGGGGGTTGGAATGAGCAGTTCTTC
>TRBV10-3|few|NA|TRBJ1-2
CAISEAPNGYTF
TGTGCCATCAGTGAGGCCCCCAATGGCTACACCTTC
>TRBV7-8|NA|TRBD1|TRBJ2-6
CASSATRDRDLSGANVLTF
TGTGCCAGCAGCGCAACCCGGGACAGGGATCTGTCTGGGGCCAACGTCCTGACTTTC
>TRBV5-6|few|TRBD1|TRBJ1-2
CASSFETGDYGYTF
TGTGCCAGCAGCTTTGAGACAGGGGACTATGGCTACACCTTC
>TRBV30|NA|NA|TRBJ2-6
CAWSAGANVLTF
TGTGCCTGGAGTGCTGGGGCCAACGTCCTGACTTTC
>TRBV30|NA|TRBD2|TRBJ2-3
CAWKSGGARDRNTQYF
TGTGCCTGGAAGAGCGGGGGGGCGAGAGACAGGAATACGCAGTATTTT
>TRBV5-6|NA|NA|TRBJ2-2
CASSDAGELFF
TGTGCCAGCAGCGACGCCGGGGAGCTGTTTTTT
>TRBV30|NA|NA|TRBJ2-7
CAWTMGLYEQYF
TGTGCCTGGACCATGGGCCTTTACGAGCAGTACTTC
>TRBV29-1|NA|NA|TRBJ1-2
CSVEDLSEVHIPYGYTF
TGCAGCGTTGAAGATCTTAGTGAGGTTCACATCCCCTATGGCTACACCTTC
>TRBV7-8|medium-sized|NA|TRBJ2-5
CASSPTSSQETQYF
TGTGCCAGCAGCCCCACTAGCTCCCAAGAGACCCAGTACTTC
>TRBV29-1|few|TRBD1|TRBJ1-2
CSVAGTAADYGYTF
TGCAGCGTTGCAGGGACAGCCGCGGACTATGGCTACACCTTC
>TRBV30|NA|TRBD1|TRBJ1-1
CAWTGGVTEAFF
TGTGCCTGGACAGGGGGCGTAACTGAAGCTTTCTTT
>TRBV19|NA|NA|TRBJ1-2
CASSMNSGYTF
TGTGCCAGTAGTATGAACTCGGGCTACACCTTC
>TRBV7-9|few|TRBD1|TRBJ1-2
CASSLGAAGQIGYTF
TGTGCCAGCAGCTTAGGTGCTGCGGGACAGATTGGCTACACCTTC
>TRBV10-3|NA|NA|TRBJ2-2
CAISETPGSGELFF
TGTGCCATCAGTGAGACTCCGGGGTCCGGGGAGCTGTTTTTT
>TRBV2|few|NA|TRBJ2-1
CASSAGGEENEQFF
TGTGCCAGCAGTGCGGGCGGGGAAGAGAATGAGCAGTTCTTC
>TRBV19|NA|NA|TRBJ1-2
CASSIEQVSYGYTF
TGTGCCAGTAGTATAGAGCAGGTCAGCTATGGCTACACCTTC
>TRBV11-2|NA|NA|TRBJ2-1
CASSTYNEQFF
TGTGCCAGCTCGACCTACAATGAGCAGTTCTTC
>TRBV6-4|NA|TRBD2|TRBJ2-3
CASNSGGAADTQYF
TGTGCCAGCAATAGCGGGGGGGCCGCAGATACGCAGTATTTT
>TRBV19|NA|NA|TRBJ1-4
CASSTQRQRTVYGEKLFF
TGTGCCAGTAGTACCCAACGACAACGGACAGTCTACGGTGAAAAACTGTTTTTT
>TRBV18|NA|NA|TRBJ1-1
CASSPEGRSMNTEAFF
TGTGCCAGCTCACCAGAAGGTCGATCCATGAACACTGAAGCTTTCTTT
>TRBV27|NA|NA|TRBJ1-5
CASSLSPNQPQHF
TGTGCCAGCAGTTTATCGCCCAATCAGCCCCAGCATTTT
>TRBV23-1|once|NA|TRBJ2-7
CASSHPDSGHEQYF
TGCGCCAGCAGTCATCCTGATTCCGGGCACGAGCAGTACTTC
>TRBV7-8|NA|TRBD1|TRBJ1-1
CASSWTGSDTEAFF
TGTGCCAGCAGCTGGACAGGGTCTGACACTGAAGCTTTCTTT
>TRBV29-1|NA|NA|TRBJ2-7
CSVEDKAKSSYEQYF
TGCAGCGTTGAAGATAAGGCGAAGAGCTCCTACGAGCAGTACTTC
>TRBV5-1|NA|NA|TRBJ1-1
CASSLWQANTEAFF
TGCGCCAGCAGCTTGTGGCAGGCAAACACTGAAGCTTTCTTT
>TRBV7-3|NA|NA|TRBJ2-7
CASSTGRDYEQYF
TGTGCCAGCAGCACCGGACGAGACTACGAGCAGTACTTC
>TRBV13|NA|NA|TRBJ2-5
CASSLEEGSETQYF
TGTGCCAGCAGCTTAGAAGAGGGTTCTGAGACCCAGTACTTC
>TRBV13|NA|NA|TRBJ1-2
CASSQEESMSDYTF
TGTGCCAGCAGCCAAGAGGAGAGTATGTCGGACTACACCTTC
>TRBV29-1|few|TRBD1|TRBJ2-7
CSVGDVRQGTLYEQYF
TGCAGCGTTGGCGACGTACGACAGGGAACCCTCTACGAGCAGTACTTC
>TRBV6-5|few|TRBD1|TRBJ2-5
CASSLDREETQYF
TGTGCCAGCAGCCTCGACAGGGAGGAGACCCAGTACTTC
>TRBV27|few|TRBD1|TRBJ2-7
CASSFRQGALSYEQYF
TGTGCCAGCAGTTTCAGACAGGGAGCTCTCTCCTACGAGCAGTACTTC
>TRBV19|NA|NA|TRBJ2-2
CASSTFGPGELFF
TGTGCCAGTAGTACCTTTGGGCCCGGGGAGCTGTTTTTT
>TRBV4-1|NA|NA|TRBJ1-1
CASSQDREGPTEAFF
TGCGCCAGCAGCCAAGATCGGGAAGGGCCCACTGAAGCTTTCTTT